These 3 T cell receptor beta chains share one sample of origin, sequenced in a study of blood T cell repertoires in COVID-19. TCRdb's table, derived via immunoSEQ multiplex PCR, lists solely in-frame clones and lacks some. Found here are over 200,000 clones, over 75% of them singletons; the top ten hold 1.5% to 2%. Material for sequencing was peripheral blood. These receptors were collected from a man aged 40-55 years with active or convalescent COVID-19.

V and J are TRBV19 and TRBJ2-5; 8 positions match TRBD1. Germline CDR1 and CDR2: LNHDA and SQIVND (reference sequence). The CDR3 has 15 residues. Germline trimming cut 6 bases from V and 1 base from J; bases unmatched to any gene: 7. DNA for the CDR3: TGTGCCAGTAGGGATCCGGGACAGGCCCAAGAGACCCAGTACTTC. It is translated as CASRDPGQAQETQYF.

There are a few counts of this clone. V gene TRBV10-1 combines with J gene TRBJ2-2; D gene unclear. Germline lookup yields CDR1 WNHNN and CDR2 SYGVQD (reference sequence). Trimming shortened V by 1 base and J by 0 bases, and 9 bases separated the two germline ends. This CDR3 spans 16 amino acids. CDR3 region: CASSELGEANTGELFF. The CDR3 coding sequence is TGCGCCAGCAGTGAGTTAGGAGAAGCGAACACCGGGGAGCTGTTTTTT.

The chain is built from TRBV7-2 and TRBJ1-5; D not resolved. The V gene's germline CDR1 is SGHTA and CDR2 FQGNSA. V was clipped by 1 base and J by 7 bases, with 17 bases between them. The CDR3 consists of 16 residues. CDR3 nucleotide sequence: TGTGCCAGCAGCTTAGAGGTCGGACTTCCGGGACAGCCCCAGCATTTT. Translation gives CASSLEVGLPGQPQHF.